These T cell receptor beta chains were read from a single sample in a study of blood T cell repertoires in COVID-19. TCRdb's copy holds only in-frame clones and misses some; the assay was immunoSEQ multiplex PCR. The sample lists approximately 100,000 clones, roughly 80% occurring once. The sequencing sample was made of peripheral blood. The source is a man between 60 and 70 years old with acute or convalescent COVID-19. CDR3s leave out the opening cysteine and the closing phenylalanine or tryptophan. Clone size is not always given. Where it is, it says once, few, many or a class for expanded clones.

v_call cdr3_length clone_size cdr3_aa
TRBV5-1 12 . ASSLVQGRGEQY
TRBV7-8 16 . ASSPRQGPSMAGNTIY
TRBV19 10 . ASDGTAYGYT
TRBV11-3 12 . ASSLDGNTGELF
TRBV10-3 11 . AISDRGDEKLF
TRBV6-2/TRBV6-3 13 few ASSFRGVMNTEAF
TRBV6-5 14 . ASSYGAGESTDTQY
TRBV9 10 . ASSSFQETQY
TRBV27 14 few ASSLSRGRRRFEQY
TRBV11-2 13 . ASSSTGTGVYEQY
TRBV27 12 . ASRRGPANYGYT
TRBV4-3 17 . ASSRTFGQAEGENYGYT
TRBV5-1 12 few ASSAGLSDSPLH
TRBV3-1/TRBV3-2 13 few ASSQSSGGQETQY
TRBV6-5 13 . ASSYSFGFPETQY
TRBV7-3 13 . ASSLRGGGTDTQY
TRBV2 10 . ASSEQGVQQY
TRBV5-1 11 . ASSLQLNTEAF
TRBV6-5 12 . ASSFGQTTYEQY
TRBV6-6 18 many ASSHPRPDRGKSVNTEAF
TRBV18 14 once ASSRDLDSMNTEAF
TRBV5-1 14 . ASSLDVAGGAGELF